The clone carrying this T cell receptor beta chain was observed a few times. Its antigen is currently unknown. The source of the sample is a study of cytomegalovirus exposure and HLA in healthy donors. As for the study in general: Earlier sequencing of 150 million to 200 million T cells yielded about 120 million unique TCR beta sequences. Roughly 80 million unique TCRs from HLA-typed donors made up an early data release. Findings and caveats of the study: Researchers left out some V segments, among them TRBV6-2 and TRBV6-3, as indistinguishable. For TCR beta chains, V- and J-gene trimming was later linked to a missense DCLRE1C variant.

Primers: 60 Vbeta forward and 13 Jbeta reverse. Profiled with immunoSEQ multiplex PCR; TCRdb holds only in-frame clones, not every one. The sample yields 100,000 to 150,000 clones, roughly 18% seen once. Germline CDR1 reads MNHEY; CDR2 reads SVGAGI. The length of the CDR3 is 14 residues. Trimming cost V 4 bases and J 3 bases; bases outside gene matches: 5. The sequenced material came from PBMCs. The receptor comes from a female donor in good health and CMV-seropositive. The genes are TRBV6-5 and TRBJ1-1; 7 nucleotides agree with TRBD1. CDR3 sequence (DNA): TGTGCCAGCAGTTCTTACACAGGGGACACTGAAGCTTTCTTT. Translating it yields CASSSYTGDTEAFF.